The rows below give T cell receptor beta chains drawn from one sample of a study of T cell repertoires in cytomegalovirus infection. TCRdb re-called the reads with MiXCR, one entry per CDR3 protein. Of 290,000 or so distinct CDR3 sequences in the sample, under 30% are singletons; the top ten hold about 15%. Sequencing input: PBMCs. The receptors were sampled from a human donor in good health (CMV status not recorded). Some clones in this sample may be carry-over from other donors' samples. Each CDR3 is given with its conserved first and last residue. D genes are given only for firm matches. The size of a clone is reported for some rows only, either as once, few or many, or as a class for expanded clones.

d_gene,v_gene,j_gene,abundance,CDR3aa,CDR3nt
NA,TRBV7-2,TRBJ1-1,few,CASRLQAPGRAFF,TGTGCCAGCAGGCTACAGGCTCCCGGTCGGGCTTTCTTT
TRBD2,TRBV28,TRBJ2-5,many,CASSLVRASGEETQYF,TGTGCCAGCAGTTTAGTTCGGGCTAGCGGGGAAGAGACCCAGTACTTC
NA,TRBV5-1,TRBJ2-5,NA,CASSLQGMQETQYF,TGCGCCAGCAGCTTGCAAGGAATGCAAGAGACCCAGTACTTC
NA,TRBV29-1,TRBJ1-1,once,CSVEKIREFGPEAFF,TGCAGCGTTGAGAAAATTAGGGAGTTCGGGCCTGAAGCTTTCTTT
NA,TRBV27,TRBJ2-3,few,CASSLSPLRGRDTQYF,TGTGCCAGCAGTTTATCCCCCCTAAGGGGAAGGGATACGCAGTATTTT
NA,TRBV7-7,TRBJ1-5,many,CASSLAPNQPQHF,TGTGCTAGCAGCTTAGCCCCCAATCAGCCCCAGCATTTT
TRBD1,TRBV12-3/TRBV12-4,TRBJ2-5,NA,CASSFGGQGTQETQYF,TGTGCCAGCAGTTTCGGGGGACAGGGGACTCAAGAGACCCAGTACTTC
TRBD1,TRBV10-3,TRBJ1-5,NA,CAISDPTGGNQPQHF,TGTGCCATCAGTGACCCGACAGGGGGCAATCAGCCCCAGCATTTT
NA,TRBV5-6,TRBJ2-2,NA,CASSIAWNTGELFF,TGTGCCAGCAGTATAGCGTGGAACACCGGGGAGCTGTTTTTT
TRBD2,TRBV7-2,TRBJ2-3,many,CASSPTPAGGTDTQYF,TGTGCCAGCAGCCCCACACCCGCGGGGGGCACAGATACGCAGTATTTT
TRBD1,TRBV29-1,TRBJ2-1,NA,CSVGQGVNEQFF,TGCAGCGTTGGACAGGGGGTCAATGAGCAGTTCTTC
NA,TRBV5-6,TRBJ1-5,NA,CASSFGRYNQPQHF,TGTGCCAGCAGCTTTGGACGGTACAATCAGCCCCAGCATTTT
NA,TRBV14,TRBJ2-1,few,CASSQDKRKALKSYNEQFF,TGTGCCAGCAGCCAAGATAAGCGGAAAGCCTTGAAATCCTACAATGAGCAGTTCTTC